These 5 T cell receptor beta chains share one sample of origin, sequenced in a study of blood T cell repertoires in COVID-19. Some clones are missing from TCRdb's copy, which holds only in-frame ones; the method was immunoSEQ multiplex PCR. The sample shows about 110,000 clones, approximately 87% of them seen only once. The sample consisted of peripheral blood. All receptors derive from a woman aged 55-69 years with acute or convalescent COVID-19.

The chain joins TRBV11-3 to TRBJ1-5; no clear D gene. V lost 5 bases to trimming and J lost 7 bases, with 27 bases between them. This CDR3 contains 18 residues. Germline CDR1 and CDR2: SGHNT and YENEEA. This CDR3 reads CASSPPSDRRGAWQPQHF. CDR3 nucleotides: TGTGCCAGCAGCCCCCCCTCGGATCGCCGGGGAGCGTGGCAGCCCCAGCATTTT.

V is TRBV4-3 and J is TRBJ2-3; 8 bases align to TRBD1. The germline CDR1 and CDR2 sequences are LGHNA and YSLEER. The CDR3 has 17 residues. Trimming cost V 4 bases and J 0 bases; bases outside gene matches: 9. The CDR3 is CASSPADRGPSTDTQYF. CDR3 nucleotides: TGCGCCAGCAGCCCCGCCGACAGGGGCCCTAGCACAGATACGCAGTATTTT.

CDR3 in DNA: TGTGCCAGCAGCGCGACTTGGGAGACCCAGTACTTC. Protein: CASSATWETQYF. The chain recombines TRBV9 with TRBJ2-5, with D unclear. The ends were cut back, 3 bases at V and 5 bases at J, with 8 bases in the middle. The V gene's germline CDR1 is SGDLS and CDR2 YYNGEE. This CDR3 region has 12 residues.

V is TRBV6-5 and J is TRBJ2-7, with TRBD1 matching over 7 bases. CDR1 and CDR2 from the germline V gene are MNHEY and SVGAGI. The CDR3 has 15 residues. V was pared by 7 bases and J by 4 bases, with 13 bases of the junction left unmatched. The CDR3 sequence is CASTQSPGQLYEQYF. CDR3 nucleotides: TGTGCCAGCACTCAGTCCCCGGGACAGCTTTACGAGCAGTACTTC.

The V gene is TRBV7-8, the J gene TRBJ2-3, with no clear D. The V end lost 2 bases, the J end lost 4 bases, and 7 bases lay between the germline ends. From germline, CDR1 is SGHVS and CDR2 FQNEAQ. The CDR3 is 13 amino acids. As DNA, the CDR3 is TGTGCCAGCAGCTTACCCGTTGCAGATACGCAGTATTTT. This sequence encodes CASSLPVADTQYF.